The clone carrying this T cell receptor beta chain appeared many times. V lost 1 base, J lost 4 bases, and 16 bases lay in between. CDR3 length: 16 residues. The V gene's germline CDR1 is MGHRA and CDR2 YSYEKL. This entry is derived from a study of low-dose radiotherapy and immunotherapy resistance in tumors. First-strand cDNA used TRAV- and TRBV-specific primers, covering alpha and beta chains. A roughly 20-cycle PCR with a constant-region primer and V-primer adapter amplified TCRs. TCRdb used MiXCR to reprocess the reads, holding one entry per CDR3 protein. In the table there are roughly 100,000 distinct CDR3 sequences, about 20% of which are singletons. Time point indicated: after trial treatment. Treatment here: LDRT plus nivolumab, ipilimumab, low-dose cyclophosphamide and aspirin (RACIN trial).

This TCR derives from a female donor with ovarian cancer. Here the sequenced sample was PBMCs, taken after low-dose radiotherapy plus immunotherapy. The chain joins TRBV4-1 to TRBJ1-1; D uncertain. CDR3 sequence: CASSQVHLAGPTEAFF. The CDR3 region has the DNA TGCGCCAGCAGCCAAGTCCATTTGGCAGGACCCACTGAAGCTTTCTTT.